What follows are 27 T cell receptor beta chains derived from one specimen sequenced in a study of shared clonotypes between healthy human individuals. Using immunoSEQ multiplex PCR, the repertoire was profiled, and TCRdb retains in-frame clones only, with some absent. The sample lists a few million clones; roughly 92% were seen once. Sequences were obtained from naive CD4+ T cells sorted from blood. The subset denotes: CD45RA+ positively selected. Source of these receptors: a man aged 18 to 30 in good health.

J is TRBJ1-3 and V is TRBV2; 9 nucleotides match TRBD1. J was trimmed by 9 bases and V by 7 bases; bases with no gene match: 7. Germline loops: CDR1 SNHLY, CDR2 FYNNEI. The CDR3 consists of 13 residues. CDR3 coding DNA: TGTGCCAGCACAAGACAGGGGGAGGTCACCATATATTTT. It codes for CASTRQGEVTIYF.

The rearrangement joins TRBV4-1 to TRBJ1-5; a possible D gene is TRBD1 (5 bases). There are 15 residues in the CDR3. The germline V and J ends were trimmed by 4 bases and 0 bases, with 10 bases remaining between them. In germline, CDR1 is MGHRA, CDR2 YSYEKL. CDR3 nucleotide sequence: TGCGCCAGCAGCCCCCAGGGAGATAGCAATCAGCCCCAGCATTTT. Its protein is CASSPQGDSNQPQHF.

The J gene is TRBJ1-6, the V gene TRBV6-5, with D maybe TRBD1 (6 bases). The germline CDR1 and CDR2 sequences are MNHEY and SVGAGI. V was trimmed by 5 bases and J by 13 bases, leaving 15 bases between them. This CDR3 is built from 13 residues. The CDR3 sequence is CASSETGKMPLHF. DNA of the CDR3: TGTGCCAGCAGTGAAACAGGGAAAATGCCCCTCCACTTT.

The chain links TRBV14 to TRBJ2-2, with TRBD1 identical over 7 bases. Germline assignment: CDR1 SGHDN and CDR2 FVKESK. The junction had 8 bases not matched to a gene; V was cut back by 4 bases and J by 0 bases. There are 17 residues in the CDR3. The CDR3, as DNA: TGTGCCAGCAGCCTAAGATCAGGGGGAGCGAACACCGGGGAGCTGTTTTTT. Translating gives CASSLRSGGANTGELFF.

This clone was counted a few times. The chain links TRBV7-9 to TRBJ1-5; tentative D call: TRBD1 (5 bases). CDR1 is SEHNR, CDR2 FQNEAQ, per germline (reference sequence). Trimming took off 4 bases at V and 11 bases at J, with 21 bases between the two ends. This CDR3 has 15 residues. In DNA, the CDR3 is TGTGCCAGCAGCTCTTCAGGGACCTCCGATTCTTCCCAGCATTTT. Translating it yields CASSSSGTSDSSQHF.

The rearrangement joins TRBV5-1 to TRBJ2-2, with a possible D match to TRBD1 (6 bases). Trimming took 4 bases from V and 8 from J, leaving 21 bases between them. CDR3 length: 16 residues. CDR1 and CDR2 from the germline V gene are SGHRS and YFSETQ. Here the CDR3 reads CASSPEQGIRGGELFF. The CDR3 coding sequence is TGCGCCAGCAGCCCCGAACAGGGTATAAGAGGTGGGGAGCTGTTTTTT.

This clone appeared a single time. V usage is TRBV11-2 and J usage is TRBJ1-1, with D uncertain. This CDR3 has 15 residues. The germline V gene encodes CDR1 SGHAT and CDR2 FQNNGV. Deletions cut 5 bases from V and 3 bases from J, with 16 bases between. CDR3 region: CASSPPAGRDTEAFF. The CDR3 DNA reads TGTGCCAGCAGCCCACCAGCCGGTCGCGACACTGAAGCTTTCTTT.

The rearrangement links TRBV2 to TRBJ2-2; 9 bases are a match to TRBD1. With 5 bases clipped from V and 5 bases from J, the junction kept 6 bases outside the gene matches. Germline CDR1 reads SNHLY; CDR2 reads FYNNEI. The CDR3 runs to 15 residues. Here the CDR3 DNA reads TGTGCCAGCAGTTTACAGGGGGCAGGAACCGGGGAGCTGTTTTTT. Translation: CASSLQGAGTGELFF.

The gene calls are TRBV7-9 and TRBJ2-1; D might be TRBD1 (6 bases). CDR3 size: 14 residues. Germline V gene lookup returns CDR1 SEHNR and CDR2 FQNEAQ (reference sequence). Trimming removed 7 bases from V and 4 bases from J, with 14 bases in between. The CDR3 loop is CASTPWGRYNEQFF. The CDR3 nucleotides read TGTGCCAGCACCCCCTGGGGGCGGTACAATGAGCAGTTCTTC. Full variable domain (missing parts from reference TRBV7-9 and TRBJ2-1): DTGVSQNPRHKITKRGQNVTFRCDPISEHNRLYWYRQTLGQGPEFLTYFQNEAQLEKSRLLSDRFSAERPKGSFSTLEIQRTEQGDSAMYLCASTPWGRYNEQFFGPGTRLTVL.

This clone came up once. V gene TRBV4-1 combines with J gene TRBJ2-5; TRBD1 might be the D (6 bases). This CDR3 comprises 17 residues. Deletions cut 0 bases from V and 4 bases from J, with 18 bases between. Germline CDR1 is MGHRA and CDR2 is YSYEKL. DNA for the CDR3: TGCGCCAGCAGCCAAGATGCTAGGGCAGGGGCTGGAGAGACCCAGTACTTC. This sequence encodes CASSQDARAGAGETQYF.

The chain has TRBV5-1 and TRBJ1-4; possibly TRBD1 for D (6 bases). Germline V lookup: CDR1 SGHRS, CDR2 YFSETQ. V lost 4 bases and J lost 1, with 17 bases in between. The CDR3 is 17 residues long. CDR3 region: CASSPGEGGRTNEKLFF. CDR3 coding DNA: TGCGCCAGCAGCCCCGGCGAGGGGGGAAGAACTAATGAAAAACTGTTTTTT.

The rearrangement uses TRBV6-1 and TRBJ2-7; D remains ambiguous. Trimming shortened V by 3 bases and J by 3 bases, and 9 bases separated the two germline ends. CDR1 is MNHNS and CDR2 is SASEGT in the germline V gene. This CDR3 spans 13 amino acids. DNA for the CDR3: TGTGCCAGCAGTGAGACGGCGGTCTACGAGCAGTACTTC. Translation: CASSETAVYEQYF.

The rearrangement links TRBV12-2 to TRBJ1-1; the table calls TRBD1, which could not be checked here. TRBV12-2 is a recognized pseudogene. CDR3 size: 18 residues. The CDR3 nucleotides are TGTGCAAGTCGCTTTACTATCCTCAGGGCTTCGAAGAACACTGAAGCTTTCTTT. Protein: CASRFTILRASKNTEAFF.

This chain joins TRBV18 and TRBJ1-1, with 7 bases lining up with TRBD1. Per germline, CDR1 KGHSH and CDR2 LQKENI. V was clipped by 5 bases and J by 0 bases; unmatched bases: 6. The CDR3 spans 15 residues. The CDR3 nucleotides are TGTGCCAGCTCAAGCTTGACAGGGATGAACACTGAAGCTTTCTTT. It specifies CASSSLTGMNTEAFF.

The chain is built from TRBV7-8 and TRBJ1-5; D may be TRBD1 (5 bases). V dropped 1 base and J dropped 5 bases, with 12 bases sitting between them. This CDR3 region has 15 residues. The V gene's germline CDR1 is SGHVS and CDR2 FQNEAQ. CDR3 in amino acids: CASSLGREIHQPQHF. The DNA for the CDR3 is TGTGCCAGCAGCTTAGGCAGGGAGATCCATCAGCCCCAGCATTTT.

The chain links TRBV21-1 to TRBJ1-1. TRBV21-1 is tagged as a pseudogene. This CDR3 region has 16 residues. The CDR3 sequence is CASSKAADLGNTEAFF. The CDR3 DNA is TGTGCCAGCAGCAAAGCGGCTGATCTGGGGAACACTGAAGCTTTCTTT.

The chain couples TRBV6-5 to TRBJ2-7; 9 bases align to TRBD1. The trim removed 5 bases at V and 0 bases at J, leaving 5 bases unmatched. Germline V gene lookup returns CDR1 MNHEY and CDR2 SVGAGI. This CDR3 region has 15 residues. The CDR3 nucleotides read TGTGCCAGCAGTGCTACAGGGGGCTTCTCCTACGAGCAGTACTTC. This sequence encodes CASSATGGFSYEQYF.

The rearrangement links TRBV2 to TRBJ1-1; perhaps TRBD1 as D (6 bases). The V gene lost 4 bases and the J gene lost 9 bases, with 9 bases spanning the gap. Germline CDR1 is SNHLY and CDR2 is FYNNEI. This CDR3 has 11 residues. The CDR3 nucleotides read TGTGCCAGCAGTGCCCAGGGGAAAGCTTTCTTT. Translating it yields CASSAQGKAFF.

This chain's CDR3 is CASSIGRGGGDIQYF. As DNA, the CDR3 is TGTGCCAGTAGTATAGGTAGAGGAGGGGGTGACATTCAGTACTTC. The V call is TRBV19, the J call TRBJ2-4, with D perhaps being TRBD1 or TRBD2 (6 bases each). Germline V gene lookup returns CDR1 LNHDA and CDR2 SQIVND (reference sequence). V shed 1 base and J shed 8 bases, with 15 bases lying between them. This CDR3 is 15 amino acids long.

The chain combines TRBV19 with TRBJ2-7; the D is unclear. The CDR3 extends over 13 amino acids. Looked up from germline, CDR1 is LNHDA and CDR2 is SQIVND (reference sequence). V lost 2 bases and J 3 bases, leaving 8 bases between the germline ends. CDR3 DNA: TGTGCCAGTAGTATAACCCCAAACTACGAGCAGTACTTC. This encodes CASSITPNYEQYF. Drawing the rest from reference TRBV19 and TRBJ2-7, the complete variable domain is DGGITQSPKYLFRKEGQNVTLSCEQNLNHDAMYWYRQDPGQGLRLIYYSQIVNDFQKGDIAEGYSVSREKKESFPLTVTSAQKNPTAFYLCASSITPNYEQYFGPGTRLTVT.

The rearrangement joins TRBV6-1 to TRBJ1-1, with a weak D call TRBD1 (6 bases). This CDR3 spans 14 amino acids. Germline V gives CDR1 MNHNS, CDR2 SASEGT. V gave up 5 bases and J gave up 2 bases, with 12 bases separating them. The CDR3 DNA sequence: TGTGCCAGCAGTCTCCAGGGGATCAACACTGAAGCTTTCTTT. Translation: CASSLQGINTEAFF.

The J gene is TRBJ2-7, the V gene TRBV9, with 7 bases lining up with TRBD1. The V gene's germline CDR1 is SGDLS and CDR2 YYNGEE. The V segment lost 3 bases and the J segment 2 bases; nucleotides outside the gene matches: 11. The CDR3 has 16 residues. The CDR3 sequence: CASSAKEGTATYEQYF. DNA for the CDR3: TGTGCCAGCAGCGCAAAAGAAGGGACAGCCACCTACGAGCAGTACTTC.

The chain has TRBV6-5 and TRBJ2-7; no definite D call. CDR1 and CDR2 from the germline V gene are MNHEY and SVGAGI. This CDR3 has 13 amino acids. Trimming stripped 7 bases from V and 5 bases from J, with 15 bases between. The CDR3 DNA follows: TGTGCCAGCAAGGAGACGGTAGCTCACGAGCAGTACTTC. Its protein is CASKETVAHEQYF.

This chain links TRBV21-1 with TRBJ2-1; the table's D call TRBD2 went unverified against the DNA. TRBV21-1 counts as a pseudogene. This CDR3 has 13 amino acids. CDR3 region: CASSKVGREKWFF. In nucleotides, the CDR3 is TGTGCCAGTAGCAAAGTTGGGCGGGAGAAATGGTTCTTC.

The chain employs TRBV20-1 and TRBJ2-7, with D hard to call. The length of the CDR3 is 11 residues. The V gene's germline CDR1 is DFQATT and CDR2 SNEGSKA (reference sequence). Trimming shortened V by 6 bases and J by 6 bases, and 12 bases separated the two germline ends. Here the CDR3 DNA reads TGCAGTGCAACTGCCCCGGGCGAGCAGTACTTC. It codes for CSATAPGEQYF.

The V call is TRBV12-5, the J call TRBJ1-2; 9 bases align to TRBD1. Trimming cost V 0 bases and J 13 bases; bases outside gene matches: 12. In germline, CDR1 is LGHNT, CDR2 FRNRAP. The CDR3 length is 15 residues. The DNA of the CDR3 is TGTGCTAGTGGTTTGGTACAGGGACAGGGTATCGCCGGCACCTTC. Translating it yields CASGLVQGQGIAGTF.

The chain joins TRBV10-3 to TRBJ2-5; possibly TRBD2 for D (6 bases). The J call may be incorrect, as the DNA end agrees better with TRBJ2-7. The CDR3 loop spans 14 amino acids. Germline lookup yields CDR1 ENHRY and CDR2 SYGVKD. The CDR3 is CAISAGLWDYEQYF. The CDR3 DNA is TGTGCCATCAGCGCGGGGCTTTGGGACTACGAGCAGTACTTC.